The 28 T cell receptor beta chains below come from one sample, sequenced in a study of blood T cell repertoires in COVID-19. Assay used: immunoSEQ multiplex PCR; TCRdb lists only in-frame clones, some missing. The top ten clones hold approximately 3% of a sample with hundreds of thousands of clones, more than 70% of them seen once. Sequenced input: peripheral blood. The receptors stem from a woman aged 25-40 years with COVID-19, enrolled during active disease.

V and J are TRBV6-5 and TRBJ2-1; 13 bases line up with TRBD2. With 6 bases clipped from V and 7 bases from J, the junction kept 3 bases outside the gene matches. Germline CDR1 is MNHEY and CDR2 is SVGAGI. This CDR3 is built from 14 residues. CDR3 sequence (DNA): TGTGCCAGCAGACTAGCGGGAGGGCCTAATGAGCAGTTCTTC. Amino acids: CASRLAGGPNEQFF.

This rearrangement joins TRBV5-6 to TRBJ1-1, with D possibly matching TRBD1 (6 bases). CDR3 size: 15 residues. Germline lookup yields CDR1 SGHDT and CDR2 YYEEEE. Deletions cut 2 bases from V and 6 bases from J, with 17 bases between. This chain's CDR3 is CASSFGLGRGPEAFF. In nucleotides, the CDR3 is TGTGCCAGCAGCTTCGGTTTGGGCAGGGGCCCTGAAGCTTTCTTT.

The J gene is TRBJ1-3, the V gene TRBV4-1, with a weak D call TRBD1 (6 bases). Germline CDR1 reads MGHRA; CDR2 reads YSYEKL. Trimming removed 0 bases at V and 0 bases at J, with 15 bases between. The CDR3 has 18 residues. The CDR3 sequence is CASSQEGRGSGSGNTIYF. The CDR3 DNA follows: TGCGCCAGCAGCCAAGAAGGCAGGGGATCGGGCTCTGGAAACACCATATATTTT.

The chain uses TRBV27 and TRBJ2-1; no clear D gene. This CDR3 has 14 amino acids. In germline, CDR1 is MNHEY, CDR2 SMNVEV (reference sequence). V gave up 7 bases and J gave up 8 bases, with 18 bases separating them. Written as DNA, the CDR3 is TGTGCCAGCAAACCGACTCCCCTGGGTGATGAGCAGTTCTTC. Translation: CASKPTPLGDEQFF.

This clone has just a few counts. J is TRBJ2-7 and V is TRBV7-2, with D maybe TRBD1 (5 bases). The CDR3 is 16 residues long. Germline V gene data show CDR1 as SGHTA and CDR2 as FQGNSA. The V and J ends lost 5 bases and 2 bases respectively, with 19 bases between them. The CDR3 loop reads CASSGKDSLGPYEQYF. CDR3 DNA sequence: TGTGCCAGCAGCGGCAAAGACAGTCTTGGGCCCTACGAGCAGTACTTC.

This sequence joins TRBV15 and TRBJ1-2; D perhaps matches TRBD1 (5 bases). The germline V gene has CDR1 LNHNV and CDR2 YYDKDF (reference sequence). V gave up 0 bases and J gave up 7 bases, with 15 bases separating them. The CDR3 sequence is 15 residues long. This CDR3 reads CATSRDQAGFGGYTF. The CDR3 coding sequence is TGTGCCACCAGCAGAGATCAGGCAGGGTTTGGTGGCTACACCTTC.

The V gene is TRBV19, the J gene TRBJ2-1; the D gene is possibly TRBD2 (5 bases). Germline CDR1 reads LNHDA; CDR2 reads SQIVND (reference sequence). The CDR3 runs 13 residues. V gave up 7 bases and J gave up 15 bases, with 22 bases separating them. The DNA for the CDR3 is TGTGCCAGTACCATAGTCCCCGGTACTAGTTGGTTCTTC. It codes for CASTIVPGTSWFF.

This chain joins TRBV6-6 and TRBJ1-5; 10 bases fit TRBD1. The ends lost 8 bases at V and 6 bases at J; junction bases unmatched: 10. CDR3 length: 15 residues. Looked up from germline, CDR1 is MNHNY and CDR2 is SVGAGI (reference sequence). The CDR3 DNA is TGTGCCAGCGGACTCGGACAGGGGGTCACTCAGCCCCAGCATTTT. Translation gives CASGLGQGVTQPQHF.

V and J are TRBV7-9 and TRBJ1-2; D possibly corresponds to TRBD1 (6 bases). Trimming removed 3 bases from V and 6 bases from J, with 17 bases in between. The CDR3 totals 15 residues. The germline V gene encodes CDR1 SEHNR and CDR2 FQNEAQ (reference sequence). The CDR3 DNA sequence: TGTGCCAGCAGCTTGGAGTACGGGGGGCTAAATGGCTACACCTTC. Translated, it gives CASSLEYGGLNGYTF.

This clone was detected once. The chain links TRBV7-9 to TRBJ1-1, with D possibly TRBD1 on 5 matching bases. Germline V CDR1 and CDR2: SEHNR, FQNEAQ (reference sequence). This CDR3 spans 17 amino acids. V was shortened by 2 bases and J by 1 base, with 17 bases between the two germline ends. The CDR3 loop is CASSLTGHPMGNTEAFF. Here the CDR3 DNA reads TGTGCCAGCAGCTTAACCGGACACCCCATGGGGAACACTGAAGCTTTCTTT.

This chain uses TRBV7-2 with TRBJ1-2; 7 nucleotides align to TRBD1. Trimming at V came to 5 bases and at J to 0 bases, leaving 12 bases not matched to a gene. The germline V gene encodes CDR1 SGHTA and CDR2 FQGNSA. The CDR3 loop spans 17 amino acids. CDR3 bases: TGTGCCAGCAGCCTCATGTACAGGGGATCGGCTAACTATGGCTACACCTTC. Amino acid sequence: CASSLMYRGSANYGYTF.

The chain uses TRBV19 and TRBJ2-4, with 10 positions matching TRBD1. Per the germline V gene, CDR1 is LNHDA and CDR2 is SQIVND (reference sequence). Unmatched junction bases numbered 5, after V lost 2 bases and J lost 1 base. CDR3 length: 17 amino acids. CDR3 in DNA: TGTGCCAGTAGTATATCCCAGGGACAGGGGGCCAAAAACATTCAGTACTTC. Translated, it gives CASSISQGQGAKNIQYF. Using reference TRBV19 and TRBJ2-4 for the parts outside the CDR3, the full variable domain is DGGITQSPKYLFRKEGQNVTLSCEQNLNHDAMYWYRQDPGQGLRLIYYSQIVNDFQKGDIAEGYSVSREKKESFPLTVTSAQKNPTAFYLCASSISQGQGAKNIQYFGAGTRLSVL.

This chain links TRBV9 with TRBJ2-3; TRBD1 aligns across 11 bases. The CDR3 consists of 19 residues. Germline-derived CDR1 and CDR2 are SGDLS and YYNGEE. V gave up 0 bases and J gave up 3 bases; unmatched junction bases: 12. CDR3 DNA: TGTGCCAGCAGCGTAGAGTCCCGGGGGACAGGGGGGTATACAGATACGCAGTATTTT. As protein: CASSVESRGTGGYTDTQYF.

The V gene is TRBV24-1, the J gene TRBJ2-3; 10 bases line up with TRBD2. From germline, CDR1 is KGHDR and CDR2 SFDVKD. The V gene end was trimmed by 3 bases and the J gene end by 5 bases; junction bases not matched to a gene: 7. The CDR3 sequence is 16 residues long. DNA of the CDR3: TGTGCCACCAGTGATGGTAGCGGGGGGTGGGTAGATACGCAGTATTTT. Its protein is CATSDGSGGWVDTQYF.

The chain combines TRBV5-5 with TRBJ2-7, with D tentatively TRBD1 (6 bases). Per germline, CDR1 SGHKS and CDR2 YYEKEE (reference sequence). Between the trimmed V and J ends, which lost 4 bases and 0 bases, there was a span of 11 bases. This CDR3 has 14 amino acids. CDR3 region: CASSGGQNSYEQYF. CDR3 nucleotides: TGTGCCAGCAGCGGAGGACAGAACTCCTACGAGCAGTACTTC.

The V call is TRBV13, the J call TRBJ1-1; D unresolved. Trimming removed 4 bases from V and 2 bases from J, with 8 bases in between. Germline V gene lookup returns CDR1 PRHDT and CDR2 FYEKMQ (reference sequence). The CDR3 is 13 residues long. In DNA form, the CDR3 reads TGTGCCAGCAGCTGGAGGGAAAACACTGAAGCTTTCTTT. Translated: CASSWRENTEAFF.

This chain links TRBV4-1 with TRBJ2-1, with 9 bases identical to TRBD2. The CDR3 totals 15 residues. Losses at the gene ends were 4 bases for V and 10 bases for J; bases not matched to a gene: 11. CDR1 and CDR2 (germline): MGHRA, YSYEKL. CDR3 loop: CASSLRTSEVREQFF. DNA of the CDR3: TGCGCCAGCAGCCTTCGGACTAGCGAGGTTCGCGAGCAGTTCTTC.

This clone was recorded once. Here the CDR3 reads CASSSSNYGYTF. The CDR3 DNA reads TGTGCCAGCAGTTCTTCCAACTATGGCTACACCTTC. The rearrangement links TRBV12-3 or TRBV12-4 to TRBJ1-2; no clear D gene. This CDR3 is built from 12 residues. The germline V and J ends were trimmed by 4 bases and 2 bases, with 5 bases remaining between them.

The gene calls are TRBV28 and TRBJ2-2; the D gene is possibly TRBD1 (6 bases). Trimming took off 6 bases at V and 8 bases at J, with 7 bases between the two ends. The germline V gene has CDR1 MDHEN and CDR2 SYDVKM. The CDR3 spans 11 residues. CDR3 nucleotides: TGTGCCAGCAGAAGGGGGGGGGAGCTGTTTTTT. Protein: CASRRGGELFF.

This rearrangement joins TRBV25-1 to TRBJ2-1; 9 nucleotides align to TRBD2. Germline values: CDR1 MGHDK, CDR2 SYGVNS. Losses at the gene ends were 3 bases for V and 2 bases for J; bases not matched to a gene: 5. This CDR3 has 16 residues. The CDR3 is CASSDIAGAAYNEQFF. As DNA, the CDR3 is TGTGCCAGCAGTGATATAGCGGGAGCGGCCTACAATGAGCAGTTCTTC.

This clone was seen a handful of times. The J gene is TRBJ1-1, the V gene TRBV18, with D possibly TRBD1 on 6 matching bases. The V gene's germline CDR1 is KGHSH and CDR2 LQKENI. Trimming took off 0 bases at V and 4 bases at J, with 12 bases between the two ends. The CDR3 is 15 amino acids. The CDR3 coding sequence is TGTGCCAGCTCACCACCCACAGGGTTTAGCACTGAAGCTTTCTTT. Protein product: CASSPPTGFSTEAFF.

The chain joins TRBV30 to TRBJ1-2; no firm D call. CDR1 is GTSNPN, CDR2 SVGIG, per germline (reference sequence). This CDR3 region has 13 residues. The ends were cut back, 2 bases at V and 1 base at J, with 8 bases in the middle. The CDR3 bases are TGTGCCTGGAGTCCTAGAGTTAACTATGGCTACACCTTC. It is translated as CAWSPRVNYGYTF.

The V gene is TRBV11-2, the J gene TRBJ1-2, with D possibly TRBD1 on 5 matching bases. This CDR3 is 13 amino acids long. V lost 5 bases and J 5 bases, leaving 12 bases between the germline ends. In germline, CDR1 is SGHAT, CDR2 FQNNGV. The CDR3 reads CASSAYAGYGYTF. The CDR3 DNA sequence: TGTGCCAGCAGCGCTTATGCAGGGTATGGCTACACCTTC.

V gene TRBV6-5 combines with J gene TRBJ1-1; D unclear. CDR3 length: 14 residues. Germline V gene sequence: CDR1 MNHEY, CDR2 SVGAGI. Trimming cost V 5 bases and J 0 bases, with 10 bases left between them. The CDR3, as DNA: TGTGCCAGCAGTCCCCTCTATATGAACACTGAAGCTTTCTTT. This encodes CASSPLYMNTEAFF.

J is TRBJ2-3 and V is TRBV6-5, with D perhaps matching TRBD2 (6 bases). Trimming left V 8 bases short and J 6 bases short, with 21 bases between. CDR3 size: 15 residues. Germline CDR1 and CDR2: MNHEY and SVGAGI. CDR3 sequence reads: CASSRGAVRWDTQYF. Written as DNA, the CDR3 is TGTGCCAGCTCCCGCGGGGCGGTTCGGTGGGATACGCAGTATTTT.

The chain joins TRBV7-9 to TRBJ2-1; 11 bases fit TRBD2. Germline assignment: CDR1 SEHNR and CDR2 FQNEAQ (reference sequence). The CDR3 has 16 amino acids. The junction had 4 bases not matched to a gene; V was cut back by 4 bases and J by 2 bases. In DNA, the CDR3 is TGTGCCAGCAGCTCGCTGACTAGCGGGGCCTACAATGAGCAGTTCTTC. Encoded protein: CASSSLTSGAYNEQFF.

This clone has only one observation. The chain uses TRBV1 and TRBJ2-7; TRBD1, as called in the table, went unchecked against the DNA. TRBV1 is deemed a pseudogene. The CDR3 is made up of 19 amino acids. CDR3 nucleotide sequence: TGCACCAGCAGCCTCATCCGGGACAGCTCTGAACTAAGCTCCTACGAGCAGTACGTC. As protein: CTSSLIRDSSELSSYEQYV.

The rearrangement uses TRBV15 and TRBJ1-1; D is undetermined. V was clipped by 7 bases and J by 1 base, with 13 bases between them. The CDR3 extends over 14 amino acids. Germline-derived CDR1 and CDR2 are LNHNV and YYDKDF (reference sequence). Here the CDR3 reads CATTLGQSNTEAFF. For the CDR3, the DNA is TGTGCCACCACCCTGGGCCAGTCGAACACTGAAGCTTTCTTT.